Reported below is one T cell receptor (beta chain). The repertoire was sequenced with immunoSEQ multiplex PCR; TCRdb's copy has only in-frame clones and lacks some. The table shows around 140,000 clones, with about 80% occurring only once. The record originates from a study of cytotoxic CD8 clonotypes in ibrutinib-treated CLL. Specimen: PBMCs, collected after 12 months of ibrutinib treatment. The TCR comes from a human donor with chronic lymphocytic leukemia.

The CDR3 DNA sequence: TGTGCCAGCAGCTTAGCCAGGACAGGGCACGATGAGCAGTTCTTC. It specifies CASSLARTGHDEQFF. The chain recombines TRBV13 with TRBJ2-1; the match to TRBD1 covers 8 bases. V lost 1 base to trimming and J lost 8 bases; unmatched junction nucleotides: 7. The CDR3 length is 15 residues. The germline V gene encodes CDR1 PRHDT and CDR2 FYEKMQ (reference sequence).